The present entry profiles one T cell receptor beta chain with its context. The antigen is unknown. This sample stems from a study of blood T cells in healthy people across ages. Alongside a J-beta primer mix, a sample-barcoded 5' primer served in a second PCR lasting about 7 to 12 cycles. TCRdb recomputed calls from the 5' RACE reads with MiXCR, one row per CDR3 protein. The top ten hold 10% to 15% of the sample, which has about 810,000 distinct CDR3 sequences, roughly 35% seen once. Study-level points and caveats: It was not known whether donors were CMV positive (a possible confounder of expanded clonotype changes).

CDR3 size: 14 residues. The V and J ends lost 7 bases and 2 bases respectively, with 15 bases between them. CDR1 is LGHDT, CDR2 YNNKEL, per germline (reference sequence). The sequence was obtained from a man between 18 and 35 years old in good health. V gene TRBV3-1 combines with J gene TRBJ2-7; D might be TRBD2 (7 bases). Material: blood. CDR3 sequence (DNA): TGTGCCAGCAACCAGGCCGGGGGGCCCTACGAGCAGTACTTC. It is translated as CASNQAGGPYEQYF.